Reported below is one T cell receptor beta chain. Its antigen is as yet unknown. The entry originates in a study of cytomegalovirus exposure and HLA in healthy donors. PCR amplification relied on 60 Vbeta primers (plus 13 Jbeta primers). Methods used by the authors: Later, an analysis found about 77 million unique TCR beta chains, and approximately 10 million of these were shared. Measured with immunoSEQ multiplex PCR; TCRdb has only the in-frame clones, and not every one. V, J and clone size derive from that table, while D and trimming were established from the DNA sequence. The sample contains 200,000 to 250,000 clones, about 74% of which appear only once. Study-wide points: Across donors, most TCRs were seen rarely, yet some public ones were widespread. Sequencing artifact likely explains a cluster of highly shared sequence variants.

V shed 0 bases and J shed 6 bases, with 5 bases lying between them. CDR3 length equals 13 residues. Germline CDR1 is SGHDN and CDR2 is FVKESK. Sequenced input: PBMCs. V is TRBV14 and J is TRBJ1-4; unclear D gene. This TCR came from a woman in her twenties or thirties in good health and CMV-seronegative. CDR3 DNA: TGTGCCAGCAGCCAAGATCTCGATGAAAAACTGTTTTTT. Its translation: CASSQDLDEKLFF.